The sequence of this T cell receptor (beta chain) was determined in a study of blood T cells in healthy people across ages. As for the study in general: In model experiments, template switching was able to capture about one barcoded beta molecule for every two T cells that were present.

The authors ran a second PCR of roughly 6 to 12 cycles using a sample-barcoded 5' primer and a J-beta primer mix. Paired-end reads containing CDR3 totaled no fewer than 3 million for each sample. Via MiXCR, TCRdb re-called the 5' RACE reads, giving one row per CDR3 protein. The sample has 790,000 or so distinct CDR3 sequences; about 61% are singletons. The V end was cut by 3 bases, the J end by 0 bases, with 5 bases between. From germline, CDR1 is ENHRY and CDR2 SYGVKD. The CDR3 extends over 13 amino acids. The sample comprised blood. This TCR was recovered from a man aged 35 to 55 in good health. The V and J genes are TRBV10-3 and TRBJ2-5, with D unclear. The CDR3 region has the DNA TGTGCCATCAGTGACCCCAACCAAGAGACCCAGTACTTC. Its translation is CAISDPNQETQYF.